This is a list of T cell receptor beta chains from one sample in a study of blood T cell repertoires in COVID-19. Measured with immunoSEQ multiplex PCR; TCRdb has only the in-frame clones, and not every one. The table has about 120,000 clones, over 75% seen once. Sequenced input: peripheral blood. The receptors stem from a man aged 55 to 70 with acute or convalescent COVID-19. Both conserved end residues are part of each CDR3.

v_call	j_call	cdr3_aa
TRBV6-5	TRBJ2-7	CASRRGQLNSYEQYF
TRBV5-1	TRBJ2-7	CASSLVRIAGGYGTEQYF
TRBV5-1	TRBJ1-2	CASSLVGISFTASPNYGYTF
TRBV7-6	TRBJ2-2	CASSLGGGAGELFF
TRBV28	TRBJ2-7	CASSSSGFSYEQYF
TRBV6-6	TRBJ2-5	CASSPRAREETQYF
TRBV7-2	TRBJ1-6	CASAVQGVDSPLHF
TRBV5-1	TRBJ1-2	CASSLMAGPNYGYTF
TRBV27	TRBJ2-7	CASSLLAGEQYF
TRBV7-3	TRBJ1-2	CASSLQAADGYTF
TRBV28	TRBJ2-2	CASSFGGNTGELFF
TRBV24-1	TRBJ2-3	CATSGHRDSSTQYF